The clone carrying this T cell receptor beta chain was seen many times. These data come from a study of T cell repertoires in cytomegalovirus infection. In the study overall: Public signatures in TCR beta pointed to CMV infection and matching HLA type.

The CDR3 contains 14 residues. In germline, CDR1 is MDHEN, CDR2 SYDVKM. V gave up 6 bases and J gave up 2 bases, with 10 bases separating them. Each CDR3 protein gets one entry after TCRdb re-called the reads with MiXCR. The sample lists some 150,000 distinct CDR3 sequences, approximately 5.9% occurring once. Sequenced: PBMCs. The TCR comes from a human donor in good health (CMV status not recorded). Some clones in this sample may be carry-over from other donors' samples. This chain links TRBV28 with TRBJ2-2, with D perhaps assigned TRBD1 or TRBD2 (5 bases each). In DNA form, the CDR3 reads TGTGCCAGCAGAAGGGACGGAAACACCGGGGAGCTGTTTTTT. This encodes CASRRDGNTGELFF.